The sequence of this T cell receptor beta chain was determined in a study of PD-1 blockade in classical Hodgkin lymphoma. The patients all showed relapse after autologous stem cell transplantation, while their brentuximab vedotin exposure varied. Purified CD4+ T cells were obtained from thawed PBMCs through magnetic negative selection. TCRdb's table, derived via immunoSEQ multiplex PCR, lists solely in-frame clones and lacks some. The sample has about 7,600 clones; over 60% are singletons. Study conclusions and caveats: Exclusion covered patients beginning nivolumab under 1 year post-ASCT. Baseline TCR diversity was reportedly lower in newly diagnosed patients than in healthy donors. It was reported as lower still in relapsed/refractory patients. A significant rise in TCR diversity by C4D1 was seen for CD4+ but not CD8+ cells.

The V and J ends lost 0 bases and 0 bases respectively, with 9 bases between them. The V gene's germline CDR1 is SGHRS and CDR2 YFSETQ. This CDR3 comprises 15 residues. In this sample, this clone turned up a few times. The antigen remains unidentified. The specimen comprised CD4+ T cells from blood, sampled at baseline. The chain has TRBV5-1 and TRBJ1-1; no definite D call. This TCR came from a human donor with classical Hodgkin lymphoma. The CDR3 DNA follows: TGCGCCAGCAGCTTGGGGCACGCAGTGAACACTGAAGCTTTCTTT. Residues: CASSLGHAVNTEAFF.